This T cell receptor beta chain was sequenced for a study of cytomegalovirus exposure and HLA in healthy donors. Study results and caveats: Most TCR sequences showed up rarely, but some public TCRs showed up in many donors. For presence/absence analyses, sequencing depth was assumed to be roughly uniform across donors.

A remark on this clone: The target antigen is unknown.

V was pared by 1 base and J by 0 bases, with 6 bases of the junction left unmatched. This CDR3 region has 18 residues. Germline V CDR1 and CDR2: KGHSH, LQKENI. PCR involved 60 Vbeta and 13 Jbeta primers. Clones were sequenced by immunoSEQ multiplex PCR, and TCRdb holds only the in-frame ones, with some missing. The repertoire has fewer than 200,000 clones, about 79% of them found once; the top ten carry roughly 0.82%. This chain joins TRBV18 and TRBJ2-6; TRBD1 matches at 7 bases. Material for sequencing was PBMCs. This receptor was obtained from a female donor in good health and CMV-seronegative. CDR3 DNA sequence: TGTGCCAGCTCACCACAGCTGACAGGGAGCTCTGGGGCCAACGTCCTGACTTTC. Translating gives CASSPQLTGSSGANVLTF.